A single sample is the source of the 18 T cell receptor beta chains below, sequenced in a study of Graves' ophthalmopathy and Graves' hyperthyroidism. RNA transcripts yielded amplified TCR beta CDR3 regions. HTBI primers were used in a first-round RT-PCR, which preceded a second-round multiplex PCR. TCRdb processed the multiplex PCR reads anew with MiXCR; each CDR3 protein has one entry. The sample records approximately 210,000 distinct CDR3 sequences, around 30% being singletons. Material: peripheral blood. Receptors were obtained from a man aged 50 to 60 with Graves' ophthalmopathy.

This clonotype was detected ten times or more. The rearrangement links TRBV6-2 or TRBV6-3 to TRBJ2-1; 12 bases line up with TRBD1. J lost 7 bases, V lost 3 bases, and 4 bases had no gene match. There are 15 residues in the CDR3. Germline loops: CDR1 MNHEY, CDR2 SVGEGT. The CDR3 DNA reads as TGTGCCAGCAGTTATCGGGACAGGGGGCAGAATGAGCAGTTCTTC. This translates into CASSYRDRGQNEQFF.

In its sample, this clonotype was seen many times. The chain is built from TRBV5-1 and TRBJ2-5; D assignment may be TRBD1 or TRBD2 (5 bases each). CDR1 is SGHRS and CDR2 is YFSETQ in the germline V gene. V dropped 5 bases and J dropped 5 bases, with 10 bases sitting between them. This CDR3 contains 12 residues. CDR3 residues: CASRGDGETQYF. The CDR3 nucleotides are TGCGCCAGCAGAGGGGACGGCGAGACCCAGTACTTC.

This clonotype showed up many times. The rearrangement uses TRBV7-9 and TRBJ1-1; the D gene is possibly TRBD1 (5 bases). Trimming removed 5 bases at V and 6 bases at J, with 13 bases between. The germline V gene encodes CDR1 SEHNR and CDR2 FQNEAQ (reference sequence). The CDR3 loop spans 13 amino acids. Here the CDR3 reads CASSQWTGAEAFF. CDR3 DNA sequence: TGTGCCAGCAGCCAATGGACGGGGGCTGAAGCTTTCTTT.

The sample holds many counts of this clonotype. This sequence joins TRBV19 and TRBJ1-1; D is perhaps TRBD1 (5 bases). The V and J ends lost 9 bases and 1 base respectively, with 9 bases between them. CDR3 length equals 12 residues. Germline V gene data show CDR1 as LNHDA and CDR2 as SQIVND (reference sequence). The CDR3 reads CASRDGNTEAFF. The CDR3 coding sequence is TGTGCCAGCCGGGACGGGAACACTGAAGCTTTCTTT.

The table lists this clonotype with many counts. CDR3 DNA: TGTGCCAGTAGTATAGCCCGGGCCTACAGGCCCCAGCATTTT. Translating gives CASSIARAYRPQHF. This sequence joins TRBV19 and TRBJ1-5; unclear D gene. This CDR3 contains 14 residues. The V gene's germline CDR1 is LNHDA and CDR2 SQIVND (reference sequence). V was clipped by 1 base and J by 9 bases, with 13 bases between them.

This chain connects TRBV6-2 or TRBV6-3 to TRBJ1-2; no clear D. Per germline, CDR1 MNHEY and CDR2 SVGEGT. Trimming stripped 0 bases from V and 4 bases from J, with 6 bases between. The CDR3 has 13 amino acids. The CDR3, as DNA: TGTGCCAGCAGTTACTCGAATGGCTATGGCTACACCTTC. This gives the protein CASSYSNGYGYTF.

At least ten counts were recorded for this clonotype. The rearrangement uses TRBV11-1 and TRBJ2-7; D is unresolved. The CDR3 consists of 14 residues. V was pared by 3 bases and J by 3 bases, with 12 bases between. CDR1 and CDR2 (germline): SGHAT, FQDESV (reference sequence). The CDR3 DNA follows: TGTGCCAGCAGCTTGGGCAGGACCAACTACGAGCAGTACTTC. This translates into CASSLGRTNYEQYF.

This clonotype was found many times. The V and J genes are TRBV27 and TRBJ2-7; 12 nucleotides align to TRBD2. This CDR3 region has 15 residues. The V and J ends lost 6 bases and 4 bases, in that order; junction bases with no gene match: 7. Germline CDR1 reads MNHEY; CDR2 reads SMNVEV (reference sequence). CDR3 protein: CASRDRLAGAYEQYF. Written as DNA, the CDR3 is TGTGCCAGCAGGGACCGACTAGCGGGAGCTTACGAGCAGTACTTC.

This clonotype was observed at least ten times. The CDR3 end shows no conserved phenylalanine or tryptophan, and so a read error is likely. The chain uses TRBV6-1 and TRBJ2-2; D is possibly TRBD2 (5 bases). V was shortened by 6 bases and J by 1 base, with 15 bases between the two germline ends. Per the germline V gene, CDR1 is MNHNS and CDR2 is SASEGT. The CDR3 is made up of 16 amino acids. The CDR3 region is CASSDQSGWNTGELFS. The CDR3 DNA follows: TGTGCCAGCAGCGACCAAAGCGGTTGGAACACCGGGGAGCTGTTTTCT.

This clonotype was detected ten times or more. The genes are TRBV29-1 and TRBJ2-7, with 10 bases fitting TRBD1. J lost 6 bases, V lost 4 bases, and 9 bases had no gene match. Germline loops: CDR1 SQVTM, CDR2 ANQGSEA. The CDR3 runs 14 residues. The CDR3 DNA reads as TGCAGCGTTGCATCCGGGACAGGGGCGGCCGAGCAGTACTTC. Residues: CSVASGTGAAEQYF.

This clonotype was observed many times. The chain uses TRBV4-3 and TRBJ2-7; TRBD2 might be the D (6 bases). Looked up from germline, CDR1 is LGHNA and CDR2 is YSLEER. CDR3 size: 16 residues. V was cut by 0 bases and J by 2 bases, with 14 bases left in between. CDR3 sequence reads: CASSQDMERAAYEQYF. The CDR3 nucleotides are TGCGCCAGCAGCCAAGATATGGAGCGGGCGGCCTACGAGCAGTACTTC.

This clonotype was seen many times. The chain joins TRBV12-3 or TRBV12-4 to TRBJ1-1; 8 nucleotides line up with TRBD1. The V gene end was trimmed by 3 bases and the J gene end by 4 bases; junction bases not matched to a gene: 7. This CDR3 spans 15 amino acids. The CDR3 DNA reads as TGTGCCAGCAGTTTGTCCGGGACAGGAAGCACTGAAGCTTTCTTT. It encodes CASSLSGTGSTEAFF.

This clonotype was counted a single time. V usage is TRBV6-1 and J usage is TRBJ2-2; a weak D match, TRBD1 (5 bases). Germline V gene data show CDR1 as MNHNS and CDR2 as SASEGT. The V gene lost 4 bases and the J gene lost 1 base, with 13 bases spanning the gap. The CDR3 contains 16 residues. The DNA of the CDR3 is TGTGCCAGCAGTGCGGCCAGGGCGGTGAACACCGGGGAGCTGTTTTTT. Translation gives CASSAARAVNTGELFF.

There are many counts of this clonotype. The rearrangement uses TRBV7-2 and TRBJ1-6; D gene unclear. Germline CDR1 SGHTA, CDR2 FQGNSA. With 1 base removed from V and 9 bases from J, the gap between germline ends came to 13 bases. CDR3 size: 15 residues. The CDR3 region has the DNA TGTGCCAGCAGCTTAGGCGGCGGAGGAGGTTCACCCCTCCACTTT. This encodes CASSLGGGGGSPLHF.

There are many counts of this clonotype. This sequence joins TRBV5-1 and TRBJ2-7, with D possibly matching TRBD2 (5 bases). The CDR3 loop spans 18 amino acids. Germline V gene sequence: CDR1 SGHRS, CDR2 YFSETQ. V was shortened by 2 bases and J by 1 base, with 22 bases between the two germline ends. CDR3 in amino acids: CASSLVPGTLSKSYEQYF. For the CDR3, the DNA is TGCGCCAGCAGCTTAGTTCCGGGAACCTTATCCAAGTCCTACGAGCAGTACTTC. Drawing the rest from reference TRBV5-1 and TRBJ2-7, the complete variable domain is KAGVTQTPRYLIKTRGQQVTLSCSPISGHRSVSWYQQTPGQGLQFLFEYFSETQRNKGNFPGRFSGRQFSNSRSEMNVSTLELGDSALYLCASSLVPGTLSKSYEQYFGPGTRLTVT.

V gene TRBV7-8 combines with J gene TRBJ1-1; 7 nucleotides line up with TRBD1. After removal of 7 bases from V and 1 base from J, the junction contained 9 bases not matched to a gene. CDR3 size: 15 residues. CDR1 SGHVS and CDR2 FQNEAQ come from the germline V gene. CDR3 in DNA: TGTGCCAGCACCAGGGGGTCGGGTCGGAACACTGAAGCTTTCTTT. Amino acid sequence: CASTRGSGRNTEAFF.

In this sample, this clonotype turned up many times. This chain joins TRBV12-3 or TRBV12-4 and TRBJ1-1; D is uncertain. There are 11 residues in the CDR3. V lost 6 bases and J lost 7, with 9 bases in between. Here the CDR3 reads CASRSLGEAFF. CDR3 sequence (DNA): TGTGCCAGCAGGTCTTTGGGTGAAGCTTTCTTT.

This clonotype was seen at least ten times. The V call is TRBV24-1, the J call TRBJ2-5, with a possible D match to TRBD2 (5 bases). V was cut by 1 base and J by 0 bases, with 8 bases left in between. This CDR3 is built from 15 residues. The germline gives CDR1 KGHDR, CDR2 SFDVKD. CDR3 region: CATSDFGENQETQYF. The CDR3 nucleotides read TGTGCCACCAGTGATTTCGGGGAAAACCAAGAGACCCAGTACTTC.